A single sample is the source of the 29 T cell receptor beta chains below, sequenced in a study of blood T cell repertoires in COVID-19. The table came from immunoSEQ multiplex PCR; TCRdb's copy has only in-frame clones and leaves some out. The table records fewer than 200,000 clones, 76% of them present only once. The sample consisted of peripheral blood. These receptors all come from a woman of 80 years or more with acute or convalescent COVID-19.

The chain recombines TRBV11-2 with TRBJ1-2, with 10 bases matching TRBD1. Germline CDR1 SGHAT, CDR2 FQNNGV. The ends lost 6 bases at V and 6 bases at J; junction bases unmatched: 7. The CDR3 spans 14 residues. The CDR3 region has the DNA TGTGCCAGCAGTCTCGGACAGGGGGTTGATGGCTACACCTTC. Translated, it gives CASSLGQGVDGYTF. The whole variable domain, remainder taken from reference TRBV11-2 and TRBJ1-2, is EAGVAQSPRYKIIEKRQSVAFWCNPISGHATLYWYQQILGQGPKLLIQFQNNGVVDDSQLPKDRFSAERLKGVDSTLKIQPAKLEDSAVYLCASSLGQGVDGYTFGSGTRLTVV.

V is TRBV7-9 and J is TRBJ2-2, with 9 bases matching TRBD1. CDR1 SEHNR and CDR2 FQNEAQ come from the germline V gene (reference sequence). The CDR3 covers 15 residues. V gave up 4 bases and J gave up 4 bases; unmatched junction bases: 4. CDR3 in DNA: TGTGCCAGCAGCTCCGGGACAGGGATCACCGGGGAGCTGTTTTTT. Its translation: CASSSGTGITGELFF.

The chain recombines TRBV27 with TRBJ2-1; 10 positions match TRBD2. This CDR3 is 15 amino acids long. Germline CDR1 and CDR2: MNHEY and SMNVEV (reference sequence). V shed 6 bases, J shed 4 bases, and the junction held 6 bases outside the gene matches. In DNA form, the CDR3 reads TGTGCCAGCAGACCGCTAGCGGGGGAATACAATGAGCAGTTCTTC. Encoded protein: CASRPLAGEYNEQFF.

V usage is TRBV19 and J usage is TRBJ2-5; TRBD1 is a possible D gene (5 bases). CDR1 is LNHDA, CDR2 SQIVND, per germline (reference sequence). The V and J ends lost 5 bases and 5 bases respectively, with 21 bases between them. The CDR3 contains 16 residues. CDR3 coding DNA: TGTGCCAGTAGTGGCTCTCTGGGGCTCAACAGGGAGACCCAGTACTTC. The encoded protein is CASSGSLGLNRETQYF. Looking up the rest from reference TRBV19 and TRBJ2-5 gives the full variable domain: DGGITQSPKYLFRKEGQNVTLSCEQNLNHDAMYWYRQDPGQGLRLIYYSQIVNDFQKGDIAEGYSVSREKKESFPLTVTSAQKNPTAFYLCASSGSLGLNRETQYFGPGTRLLVL.

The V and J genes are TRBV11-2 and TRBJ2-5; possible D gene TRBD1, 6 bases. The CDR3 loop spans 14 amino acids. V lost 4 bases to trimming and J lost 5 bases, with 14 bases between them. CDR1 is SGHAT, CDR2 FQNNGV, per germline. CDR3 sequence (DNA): TGTGCCAGCAGCTCACAGGGTAGAGGCGAGACCCAGTACTTC. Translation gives CASSSQGRGETQYF. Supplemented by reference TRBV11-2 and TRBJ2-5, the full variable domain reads EAGVAQSPRYKIIEKRQSVAFWCNPISGHATLYWYQQILGQGPKLLIQFQNNGVVDDSQLPKDRFSAERLKGVDSTLKIQPAKLEDSAVYLCASSSQGRGETQYFGPGTRLLVL.

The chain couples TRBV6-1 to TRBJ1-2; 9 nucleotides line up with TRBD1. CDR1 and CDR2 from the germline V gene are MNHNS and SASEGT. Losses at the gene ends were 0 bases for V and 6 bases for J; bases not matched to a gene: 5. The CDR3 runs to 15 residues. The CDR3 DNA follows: TGTGCCAGCAGTGAAGCAGGGACAGGGTTAAATGGCTACACCTTC. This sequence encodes CASSEAGTGLNGYTF.

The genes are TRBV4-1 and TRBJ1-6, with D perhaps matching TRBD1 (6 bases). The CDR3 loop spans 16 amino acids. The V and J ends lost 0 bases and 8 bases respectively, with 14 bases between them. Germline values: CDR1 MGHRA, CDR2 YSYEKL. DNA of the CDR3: TGCGCCAGCAGCCAAGATCCAGGGACAAGGTATTCACCCCTCCACTTT. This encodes CASSQDPGTRYSPLHF.

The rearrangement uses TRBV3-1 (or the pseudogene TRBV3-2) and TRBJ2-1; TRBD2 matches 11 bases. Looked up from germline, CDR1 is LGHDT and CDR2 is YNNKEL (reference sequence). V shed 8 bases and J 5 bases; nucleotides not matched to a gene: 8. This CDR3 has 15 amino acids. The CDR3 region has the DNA TGTGCCAGCGCACCGGGACTAGCGGTTCACAATGAGCAGTTCTTC. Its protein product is CASAPGLAVHNEQFF.

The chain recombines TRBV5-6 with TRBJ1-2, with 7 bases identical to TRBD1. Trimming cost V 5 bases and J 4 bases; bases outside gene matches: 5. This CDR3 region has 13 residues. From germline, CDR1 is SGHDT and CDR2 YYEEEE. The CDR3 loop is CASSPGGSYGYTF. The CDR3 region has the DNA TGTGCCAGCAGTCCAGGGGGATCCTATGGCTACACCTTC. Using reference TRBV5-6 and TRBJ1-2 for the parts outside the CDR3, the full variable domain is DAGVTQSPTHLIKTRGQQVTLRCSPKSGHDTVSWYQQALGQGPQFIFQYYEEEERQRGNFPDRFSGHQFPNYSSELNVNALLLGDSALYLCASSPGGSYGYTFGSGTRLTVV.

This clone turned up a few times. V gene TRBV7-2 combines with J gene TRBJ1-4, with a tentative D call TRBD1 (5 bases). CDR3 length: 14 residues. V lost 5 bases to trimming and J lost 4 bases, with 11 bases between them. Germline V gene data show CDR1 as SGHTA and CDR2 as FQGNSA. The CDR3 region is CASSIGGGNEKLFF. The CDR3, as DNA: TGTGCCAGCAGCATCGGGGGGGGTAATGAAAAACTGTTTTTT. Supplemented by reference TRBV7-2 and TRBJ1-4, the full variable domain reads GAGVSQSPSNKVTEKGKDVELRCDPISGHTALYWYRQSLGQGLEFLIYFQGNSAPDKSGLPSDRFSAERTGGSVSTLTIQRTQQEDSAVYLCASSIGGGNEKLFFGSGTQLSVL.

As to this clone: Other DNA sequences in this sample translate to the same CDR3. For the CDR3, the DNA is TGTGCCAGCAGAAGACAGGGGAACACTGAAGCTTTCTTT. Its protein product is CASRRQGNTEAFF. The genes are TRBV11-2 and TRBJ1-1, with 7 bases lining up with TRBD1. CDR3 size: 13 residues. The V gene end was trimmed by 6 bases and the J gene end by 1 base; junction bases not matched to a gene: 2. Per the germline V gene, CDR1 is SGHAT and CDR2 is FQNNGV. Full variable domain (rest looked up from reference TRBV11-2 and TRBJ1-1): EAGVAQSPRYKIIEKRQSVAFWCNPISGHATLYWYQQILGQGPKLLIQFQNNGVVDDSQLPKDRFSAERLKGVDSTLKIQPAKLEDSAVYLCASRRQGNTEAFFGQGTRLTVV.

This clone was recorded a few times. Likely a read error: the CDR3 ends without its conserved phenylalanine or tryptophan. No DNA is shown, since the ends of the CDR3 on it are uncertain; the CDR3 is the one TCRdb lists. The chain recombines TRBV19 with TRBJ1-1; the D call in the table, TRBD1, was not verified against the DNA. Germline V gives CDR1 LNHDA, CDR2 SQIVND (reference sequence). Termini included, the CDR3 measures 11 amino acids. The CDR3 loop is CASRAGWAIVL.

CDR3 nucleotide sequence: TGCGCCAGCAGCTTGGGACAGGGATCTAACTATGGCTACACCTTC. Translating gives CASSLGQGSNYGYTF. The chain is built from TRBV5-1 and TRBJ1-2, with 7 bases matching TRBD1. From germline, CDR1 is SGHRS and CDR2 YFSETQ. CDR3 size: 15 residues. J was trimmed by 0 bases and V by 0 bases; bases with no gene match: 2.

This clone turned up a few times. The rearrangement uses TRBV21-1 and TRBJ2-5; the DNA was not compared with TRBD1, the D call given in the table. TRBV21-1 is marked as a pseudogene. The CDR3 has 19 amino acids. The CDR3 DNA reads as TGTGCCAGCAGCAAAGTGGGGTTGGACAGGGGGTATCTGGAAGAGACCCAGTACTTC. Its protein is CASSKVGLDRGYLEETQYF.

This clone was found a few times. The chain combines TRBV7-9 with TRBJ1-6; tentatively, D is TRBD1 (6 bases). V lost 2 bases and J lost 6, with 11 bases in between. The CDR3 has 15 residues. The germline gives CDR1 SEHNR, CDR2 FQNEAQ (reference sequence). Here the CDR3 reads CASSLKTGFNSPLHF. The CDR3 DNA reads TGTGCCAGCAGCTTAAAAACAGGGTTTAATTCACCCCTCCACTTT.

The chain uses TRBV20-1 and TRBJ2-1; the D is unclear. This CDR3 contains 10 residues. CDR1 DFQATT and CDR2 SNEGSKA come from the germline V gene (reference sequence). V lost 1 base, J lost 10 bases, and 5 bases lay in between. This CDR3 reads CSARAEEQFF. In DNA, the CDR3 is TGCAGTGCTAGAGCAGAAGAGCAGTTCTTC.

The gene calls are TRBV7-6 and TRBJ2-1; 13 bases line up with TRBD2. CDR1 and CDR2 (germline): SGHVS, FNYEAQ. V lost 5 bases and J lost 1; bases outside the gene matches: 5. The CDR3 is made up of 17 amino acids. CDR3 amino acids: CASSPGLAGASYNEQFF. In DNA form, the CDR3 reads TGTGCCAGCAGCCCCGGACTAGCGGGAGCATCCTACAATGAGCAGTTCTTC. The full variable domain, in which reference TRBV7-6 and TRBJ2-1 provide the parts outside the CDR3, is GAGVSQSPRYKVTKRGQDVALRCDPISGHVSLYWYRQALGQGPEFLTYFNYEAQQDKSGLPNDRFSAERPEGSISTLTIQRTEQRDSAMYRCASSPGLAGASYNEQFFGPGTRLTVL.

The CDR3 sequence is CASSGLAGGQSEQFF. The CDR3 coding sequence is TGTGCCAGCAGTGGGCTAGCGGGAGGGCAAAGTGAGCAGTTCTTC. The chain is built from TRBV27 and TRBJ2-1; 12 bases align to TRBD2. The germline V gene has CDR1 MNHEY and CDR2 SMNVEV (reference sequence). After removal of 5 bases from V and 9 bases from J, the junction contained 8 bases not matched to a gene. This CDR3 comprises 15 residues.

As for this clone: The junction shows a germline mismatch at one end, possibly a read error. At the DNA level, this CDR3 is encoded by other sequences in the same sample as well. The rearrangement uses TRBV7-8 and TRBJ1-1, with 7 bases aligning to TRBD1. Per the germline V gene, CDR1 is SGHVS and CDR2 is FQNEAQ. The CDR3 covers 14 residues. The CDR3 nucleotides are TGTGCCAGCAGCTTTGACAGGGCGAACACTGAGGCTTTCTTT. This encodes CASSFDRANTEAFF.

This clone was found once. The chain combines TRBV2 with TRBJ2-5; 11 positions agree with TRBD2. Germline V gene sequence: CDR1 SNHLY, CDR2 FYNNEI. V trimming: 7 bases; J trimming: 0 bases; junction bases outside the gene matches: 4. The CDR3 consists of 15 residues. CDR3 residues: CASTSGLADQETQYF. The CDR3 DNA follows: TGTGCCAGCACCTCGGGACTAGCGGACCAAGAGACCCAGTACTTC.

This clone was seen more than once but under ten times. The CDR3 loop is CASSPDRGAYEQYF. In nucleotides, the CDR3 is TGTGCCAGCAGTCCGGACAGGGGGGCCTACGAGCAGTACTTC. The rearrangement joins TRBV7-2 to TRBJ2-7; 10 nucleotides align to TRBD1. CDR1 is SGHTA and CDR2 is FQGNSA in the germline V gene. Germline trimming cut 6 bases from V and 2 bases from J; bases unmatched to any gene: 4. The CDR3 runs 14 residues.

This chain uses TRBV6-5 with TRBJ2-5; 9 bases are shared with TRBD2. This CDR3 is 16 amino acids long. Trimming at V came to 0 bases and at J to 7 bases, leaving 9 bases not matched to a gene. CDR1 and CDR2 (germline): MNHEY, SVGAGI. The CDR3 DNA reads TGTGCCAGCAGTTACTCAGGCGGGGGGGCCTCCGGGACCCAGTACTTC. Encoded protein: CASSYSGGGASGTQYF.

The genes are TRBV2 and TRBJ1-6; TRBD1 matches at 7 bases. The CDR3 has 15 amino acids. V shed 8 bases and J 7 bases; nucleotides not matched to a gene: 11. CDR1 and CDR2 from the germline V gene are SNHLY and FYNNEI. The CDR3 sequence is CASSTLQGTNSPLHF. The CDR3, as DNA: TGTGCCAGCTCCACCCTACAGGGGACGAATTCACCCCTCCACTTT.

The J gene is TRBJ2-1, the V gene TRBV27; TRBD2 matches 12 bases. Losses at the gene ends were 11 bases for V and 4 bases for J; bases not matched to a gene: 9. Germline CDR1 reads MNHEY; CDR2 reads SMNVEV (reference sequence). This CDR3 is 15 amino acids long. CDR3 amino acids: CAASGGAFSYNEQFF. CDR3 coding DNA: TGTGCCGCTAGCGGGGGGGCCTTTAGTTACAATGAGCAGTTCTTC.

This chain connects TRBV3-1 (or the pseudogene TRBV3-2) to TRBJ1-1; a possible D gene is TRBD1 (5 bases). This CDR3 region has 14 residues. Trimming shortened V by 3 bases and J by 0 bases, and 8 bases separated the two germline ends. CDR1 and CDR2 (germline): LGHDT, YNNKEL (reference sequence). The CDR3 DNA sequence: TGTGCCAGCAGCCACAGGGATATGAACACTGAAGCTTTCTTT. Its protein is CASSHRDMNTEAFF.

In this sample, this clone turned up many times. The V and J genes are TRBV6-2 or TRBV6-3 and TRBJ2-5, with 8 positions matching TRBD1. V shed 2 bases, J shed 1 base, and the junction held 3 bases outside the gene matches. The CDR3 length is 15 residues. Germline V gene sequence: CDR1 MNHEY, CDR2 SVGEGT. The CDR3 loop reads CASSYGDRTQETQYF. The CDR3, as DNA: TGTGCCAGCAGTTACGGGGACAGGACCCAAGAGACCCAGTACTTC.

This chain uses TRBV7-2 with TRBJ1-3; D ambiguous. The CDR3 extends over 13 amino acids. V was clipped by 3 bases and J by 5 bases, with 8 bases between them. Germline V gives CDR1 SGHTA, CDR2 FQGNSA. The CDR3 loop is CASSFTQRNTIYF. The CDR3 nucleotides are TGTGCCAGCAGCTTTACACAGCGAAACACCATATATTTT. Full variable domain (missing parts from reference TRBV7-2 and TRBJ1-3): GAGVSQSPSNKVTEKGKDVELRCDPISGHTALYWYRQSLGQGLEFLIYFQGNSAPDKSGLPSDRFSAERTGGSVSTLTIQRTQQEDSAVYLCASSFTQRNTIYFGEGSWLTVV.

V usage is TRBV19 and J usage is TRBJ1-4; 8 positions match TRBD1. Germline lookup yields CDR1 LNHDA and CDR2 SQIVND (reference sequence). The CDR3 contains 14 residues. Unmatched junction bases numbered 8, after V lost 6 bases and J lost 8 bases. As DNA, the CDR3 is TGTGCCAGTAGCCCCGGGGACAGGCGGGAAAAACTGTTTTTT. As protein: CASSPGDRREKLFF.

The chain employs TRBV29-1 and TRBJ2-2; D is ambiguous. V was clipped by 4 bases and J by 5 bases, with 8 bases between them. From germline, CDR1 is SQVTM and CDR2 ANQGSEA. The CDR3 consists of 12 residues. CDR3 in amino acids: CSVGWATGELFF. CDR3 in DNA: TGCAGCGTTGGTTGGGCGACCGGGGAGCTGTTTTTT.